Below, one T cell receptor (beta chain) is given with its context. These data come from a study of blood T cell repertoires in COVID-19. Study in general: Sites across the United States, Italy and Spain contributed samples from acute and convalescent COVID-19.

Repertoires were generated with immunoSEQ multiplex PCR, while TCRdb's copy carries only in-frame clones and drops some. In the table there are around 100,000 clones, around 90% of which are singletons. V gave up 3 bases and J gave up 1 base; unmatched junction bases: 10. CDR1 and CDR2 (germline): LGHNA, YSLEER. This CDR3 is built from 19 residues. Sequencing was performed on peripheral blood. This chain connects TRBV4-3 to TRBJ2-3, with 13 nucleotides matching TRBD2. The receptor's source is a human donor in a cohort sampled during active COVID-19. The CDR3 nucleotides are TGCGCCAGCAGCCAGGGAGGACTAGCGGGAGTTTGGGGCACAGATACGCAGTATTTT. This encodes CASSQGGLAGVWGTDTQYF.